What follows describes a single T cell receptor beta chain. Antigen specificity is unknown. The CDR3 extends over 15 amino acids. J was trimmed by 0 bases and V by 6 bases; bases with no gene match: 7. Germline-derived CDR1 and CDR2 are LNHDA and SQIVND (reference sequence). Generated by immunoSEQ multiplex PCR, the TCRdb table keeps only in-frame clones and is missing some. The table records under 550,000 clones, over 75% of them present only once. The treatment denotes: around 19 received Ad26.COV2.S at low or high dose, single or two shots; 5 received placebo; per-sample allocation not given. Following the first vaccine or placebo injection, samples were taken on day 63. This entry is derived from a study of Ad26.COV2.S vaccination and SARS-CoV-2 variants. Background on the study: Trial arm assignment for the donor was COV1001 Ad26.COV2.S. Recipients of Ad26.COV2.S got it intramuscularly, once or twice 56 days apart.

General observations from the study: Substantial post-vaccination breadth of spike-specific CD8+ and CD4+ T cell responses was reported. TCR breadth and depth estimates may have understated total T cell responses.

The sequence was obtained from a person aged 18-60 years who received the Ad26.COV2.S COVID-19 vaccine or a placebo. The chain joins TRBV19 to TRBJ2-7, with 8 nucleotides matching TRBD2. The starting material was peripheral blood, obtained in a trial of Ad26.COV2.S vaccine versus placebo. The CDR3: CASSPSGWTSYEQYF. The CDR3 coding sequence is TGTGCCAGTAGCCCTAGCGGGTGGACCTCCTACGAGCAGTACTTC.